This T cell receptor (beta chain) emerged from a study of shared clonotypes between healthy human individuals. Germline V CDR1 and CDR2: SGHAT, FQNNGV. The CDR3 totals 15 residues. With 5 bases removed from V and 9 bases from J, the gap between germline ends came to 17 bases. Libraries were prepared by immunoSEQ multiplex PCR; TCRdb keeps only in-frame clonotypes and omits some of them. The sample comprises about 980,000 clones, over 60% of which are singletons, and approximately 1.5% rests with the top ten. This clone was counted a few times. Sequencing input: memory CD4+ T cells sorted from blood. Subset indicated: CD45RA-negative fraction. The origin of this receptor is a man aged 18 to 29 in good health. V gene TRBV11-2 combines with J gene TRBJ1-6; tentative D call: TRBD1 (5 bases). DNA for the CDR3: TGTGCCAGCAGCCCCAGTACAGGATTTGGTTCACCCCTCCACTTT. This encodes CASSPSTGFGSPLHF.